These 4 T cell receptor beta chains came from one sample sequenced in a study of human T cells and chemical hapten exposure. Each CDR3 protein is one row after TCRdb ran MiXCR on the RACE reads. Of approximately 85,000 distinct CDR3 sequences in the sample, around 9.6% are singletons; the top ten hold roughly 2.4%. Time point defined: patch test 2, 6 weeks after DPC sensitization. Treatment here: therapeutic diphenylcyclopropenone sensitization with weekly scalp DPC. The specimen comprised whole blood, sampled in connection with sensitization to the hapten diphenylcyclopropenone (DPC). These receptors were collected from a woman younger than 45 with alopecia areata. Some clones in this sample may be carry-over from other donors' samples.

This clonotype was picked up a small number of times. This chain uses TRBV28 with TRBJ2-7; TRBD1 aligns across 7 bases. CDR3 length equals 14 residues. Unmatched junction bases numbered 7, after V lost 4 bases and J lost 4 bases. Germline loops: CDR1 MDHEN, CDR2 SYDVKM. In DNA form, the CDR3 reads TGTGCCAGCAGTTCGGGACAGACATATTACGAGCAGTACTTC. Encoded protein: CASSSGQTYYEQYF.

CDR3 nucleotides: TGTGCCAGCAGTCGGACAGGAAAGGATTTTAGCAATCAGCCCCAGCATTTT. Its protein is CASSRTGKDFSNQPQHF. The chain has TRBV6-5 and TRBJ1-5; TRBD1 matches at 7 bases. V gave up 5 bases and J gave up 0 bases; unmatched junction bases: 10. The CDR3 is 17 amino acids. Germline CDR1 reads MNHEY; CDR2 reads SVGAGI.

This clonotype was recorded a few times. The rearrangement joins TRBV7-2 to TRBJ2-7; D unclear. Trimming removed 2 bases at V and 3 bases at J, with 11 bases between. The CDR3 is 14 residues long. The V gene's germline CDR1 is SGHTA and CDR2 FQGNSA. The CDR3 DNA sequence: TGTGCCAGCAGCTTATCGGGCCTCAACTACGAGCAGTACTTC. Its translation: CASSLSGLNYEQYF.

This clonotype occurred a few times. The chain recombines TRBV6-2 or TRBV6-3 with TRBJ1-5; D remains unclear. Germline V lookup: CDR1 MNHEY, CDR2 SVGEGT. This CDR3 contains 12 residues. V was pared by 0 bases and J by 7 bases, with 4 bases between. CDR3 sequence: CASSYSKQPQHF. Written as DNA, the CDR3 is TGTGCCAGCAGTTACTCGAAGCAGCCCCAGCATTTT.